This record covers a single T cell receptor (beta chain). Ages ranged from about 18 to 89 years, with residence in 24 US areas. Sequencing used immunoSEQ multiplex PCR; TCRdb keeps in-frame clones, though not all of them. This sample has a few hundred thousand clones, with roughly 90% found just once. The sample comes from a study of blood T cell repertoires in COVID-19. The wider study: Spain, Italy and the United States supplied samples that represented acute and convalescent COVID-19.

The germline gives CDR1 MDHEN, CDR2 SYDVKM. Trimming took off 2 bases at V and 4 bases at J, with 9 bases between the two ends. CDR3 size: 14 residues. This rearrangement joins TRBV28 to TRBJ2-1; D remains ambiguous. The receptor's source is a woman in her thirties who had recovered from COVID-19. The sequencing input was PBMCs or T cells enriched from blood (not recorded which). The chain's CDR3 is CASSLNGVYNEQFF. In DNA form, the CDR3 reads TGTGCCAGCAGTTTAAATGGAGTTTACAATGAGCAGTTCTTC.